A selection of T cell receptor beta chains follows, all from one sample in a study of T cell responses to AZD1222 COVID-19 vaccine. TCRdb's table, derived via immunoSEQ multiplex PCR, lists solely in-frame clones and lacks some. Among about 120,000 clones listed, 86% were seen once. The sequencing here drew on peripheral blood, taken 28 days after the second AZD1222 dose. The receptors here all came from an adult who received the AZD1222 COVID-19 vaccine. Both conserved end residues are part of each CDR3. D genes are given only for firm matches. Some rows mark clone size as missing; the rest say once, few, many or name a class of expanded clone.

d_call | j_call | clone_size | v_call | cdr3_nt | cdr3_aa
NA | TRBJ2-3 | NA | TRBV5-1 | TGCGCCAGCAGCTATCAATTAGGACAGAAAAGCACAGATACGCAGTATTTT | CASSYQLGQKSTDTQYF
TRBD2 | TRBJ2-2 | few | TRBV10-3 | TGTGCCATCAGTGGGACTAGCGGAGTGAACACCGGGGAGCTGTTTTTT | CAISGTSGVNTGELFF
TRBD1 | TRBJ2-7 | NA | TRBV6-5 | TGTGCCAGCAGTTCGCGGGACAGGGGGCGGGAGCAGTACTTC | CASSSRDRGREQYF
NA | TRBJ1-1 | NA | TRBV5-1 | TGCGCCAGCAGCCCCCGGTCGGGGGGAGAAGTTAGTGAAGCTTTCTTT | CASSPRSGGEVSEAFF
NA | TRBJ1-4 | once | TRBV30 | TGTGCCTGGAGCGAGGGGACCGTCGAAAAACTGTTTTTT | CAWSEGTVEKLFF
NA | TRBJ1-2 | NA | TRBV5-1 | TGCGCCAGCAACGTAGGGGAGGGCTATGGCTACACCTTC | CASNVGEGYGYTF
TRBD1 | TRBJ1-4 | NA | TRBV14 | TGTGCCAGCAGTCCCGGGACAGGGTATGAAAAACTGTTTTTT | CASSPGTGYEKLFF
TRBD1 | TRBJ2-6 | NA | TRBV7-2 | TGTGCCAGCAGCTCGAAAGGACAGGGGTCAGGGGCCAACGTCCTGACTTTC | CASSSKGQGSGANVLTF
NA | TRBJ1-1 | NA | TRBV6-5 | TGTGCCAGCAGGGGCCAAAAGGGGAACACTGAAGCTTTCTTT | CASRGQKGNTEAFF
TRBD1 | TRBJ2-7 | NA | TRBV5-1 | TGCGCCAGCAGCGGGGACACAGGGGCCTACGAGCAGTACTTC | CASSGDTGAYEQYF
NA | TRBJ1-5 | NA | TRBV7-9 | TGTGCCAGCAGCTTGAATAGCTATAGCAATCAGCCCCAGCATTTT | CASSLNSYSNQPQHF
NA | TRBJ2-7 | NA | TRBV24-1 | TGTGCCACCAGCGAGAAAGGGAACCTTCGTGAGCAGTACTTC | CATSEKGNLREQYF
NA | TRBJ1-1 | NA | TRBV15 | TGTGCCACCAGCAGAGGCGGGGGTATTAGGAACACTGAAGCTTTCTTT | CATSRGGGIRNTEAFF
NA | TRBJ1-1 | NA | TRBV5-6 | TGTGCCAGCAGCCCACTAGGGGGACGGCCTTTATCCGCTTTCTTT | CASSPLGGRPLSAFF
NA | TRBJ1-6 | NA | TRBV19 | TGTGCCAGTAGTATAGGGCAGGGTATTGGCTCACCCCTCCACTTT | CASSIGQGIGSPLHF
TRBD1 | TRBJ2-7 | NA | TRBV12-5 | TGTGCTAGTGGTCTCGGACAGGGGGCCAACGAGCAGTACTTC | CASGLGQGANEQYF
NA | TRBJ1-1 | NA | TRBV5-1 | TGCGCCAGCAGCTTCCTCCTAGGGTCGGACACTGAAGCTTTCTTT | CASSFLLGSDTEAFF
TRBD1 | TRBJ1-1 | NA | TRBV6-6 | TGTGCCAGCATCGAGACCCAGGGGGCGAAGTACACTGAAGCTTTCTTT | CASIETQGAKYTEAFF